These 29 T cell receptor beta chains originate from one sample sequenced in a study of cytomegalovirus exposure and HLA in healthy donors. Amplification used 60 Vbeta primers and 13 Jbeta primers. Profiled with immunoSEQ multiplex PCR; TCRdb holds only in-frame clones, not every one. The table records about 180,000 clones, around four fifths of them present only once. Sample: PBMCs. The receptors come from a woman in her 50s in good health and CMV-seropositive.

V gene TRBV7-3 combines with J gene TRBJ2-3, with 16 bases fitting TRBD2. The trim removed 2 bases at V and 6 bases at J, leaving 2 bases unmatched. This CDR3 region has 16 residues. Per the germline V gene, CDR1 is SGHTA and CDR2 is FQGTGA. The CDR3 DNA is TGTGCCAGCAGCTTAGCGGGACTAGCGGGGGGGGATACGCAGTATTTT. This codes for CASSLAGLAGGDTQYF.

This chain connects TRBV18 to TRBJ2-1, with a weak D call TRBD2 (6 bases). This CDR3 is built from 17 residues. The V end lost 4 bases, the J end lost 4 bases, and 20 bases lay between the germline ends. Germline loops: CDR1 KGHSH, CDR2 LQKENI. DNA for the CDR3: TGTGCCAGCTCACTAGCTGGTCCGGGACTCCAATACAATGAGCAGTTCTTC. Translating it yields CASSLAGPGLQYNEQFF.

The CDR3 nucleotides are TGTGCCAGCAGCCCGGGAGGAAGTGGCTACACCTTC. Protein: CASSPGGSGYTF. V gene TRBV7-9 combines with J gene TRBJ1-2, with unresolved D. The V gene's germline CDR1 is SEHNR and CDR2 FQNEAQ (reference sequence). The CDR3 is made up of 12 amino acids. V was shortened by 5 bases and J by 7 bases, with 11 bases between the two germline ends.

The chain combines TRBV25-1 with TRBJ1-1; D ambiguous. The germline CDR1 and CDR2 sequences are MGHDK and SYGVNS. The V and J ends lost 7 bases and 1 base respectively, with 16 bases between them. The CDR3 has 15 residues. DNA for the CDR3: TGTGCCAGCATCAAAAGTGGAGGGCCGAACACTGAAGCTTTCTTT. Translating it yields CASIKSGGPNTEAFF.

The chain couples TRBV19 to TRBJ2-3; the D gene is possibly TRBD2 (7 bases). Trimming shortened V by 7 bases and J by 8 bases, and 22 bases separated the two germline ends. The CDR3 covers 15 residues. CDR1 is LNHDA and CDR2 is SQIVND in the germline V gene (reference sequence). The CDR3 here is CASTPSGAGRGTQYF. CDR3 coding DNA: TGTGCCAGTACTCCCTCAGGGGCGGGGAGGGGTACGCAGTATTTT.

V gene TRBV7-9 combines with J gene TRBJ1-2; 7 bases line up with TRBD1. V lost 5 bases and J lost 8; bases outside the gene matches: 8. In germline, CDR1 is SEHNR, CDR2 FQNEAQ (reference sequence). This CDR3 has 13 residues. CDR3 loop: CASSRDRAQGYTF. The CDR3 DNA reads TGTGCCAGCAGCAGAGACAGGGCTCAGGGCTACACCTTC.

As DNA, the CDR3 is TGTGCCAGCAGACCGGGGAGCTATGGCTACACCTTC. Translated, it gives CASRPGSYGYTF. V and J are TRBV28 and TRBJ1-2; no definite D call. Deletions cut 6 bases from V and 4 bases from J, with 9 bases between. The CDR3 loop spans 12 amino acids. Looked up from germline, CDR1 is MDHEN and CDR2 is SYDVKM.

The chain is built from TRBV5-1 and TRBJ2-1; 9 positions match TRBD1. Trimming took 0 bases from V and 1 from J; bases not matched to a gene: 2. This CDR3 contains 16 residues. CDR1 and CDR2 (germline): SGHRS, YFSETQ. CDR3 protein: CASSLVGTGSYNEQFF. The CDR3 DNA reads as TGCGCCAGCAGCTTGGTGGGGACAGGGTCCTACAATGAGCAGTTCTTC. Looking up the rest from reference TRBV5-1 and TRBJ2-1 gives the full variable domain: KAGVTQTPRYLIKTRGQQVTLSCSPISGHRSVSWYQQTPGQGLQFLFEYFSETQRNKGNFPGRFSGRQFSNSRSEMNVSTLELGDSALYLCASSLVGTGSYNEQFFGPGTRLTVL.

This chain uses TRBV30 with TRBJ2-2; no clear D gene. CDR1 is GTSNPN and CDR2 is SVGIG in the germline V gene (reference sequence). The CDR3 runs to 15 residues. Between the trimmed V and J ends, which lost 0 bases and 0 bases, there was a span of 8 bases. In DNA, the CDR3 is TGTGCCTGGAGTGTACCTATATCGAACACCGGGGAGCTGTTTTTT. Translating it yields CAWSVPISNTGELFF.

The rearrangement uses TRBV27 and TRBJ1-6; a weak D match, TRBD1 (6 bases). V lost 1 base to trimming and J lost 4 bases, with 14 bases between them. The V gene's germline CDR1 is MNHEY and CDR2 SMNVEV (reference sequence). There are 17 residues in the CDR3. This chain's CDR3 is CASSLFNLQGYNSPLHF. CDR3 bases: TGTGCCAGCAGTTTATTTAACCTACAGGGTTATAATTCACCCCTCCACTTT.

This chain links TRBV9 with TRBJ1-2, with TRBD1 as a possible D gene (5 bases). Deletions cut 0 bases from V and 2 bases from J, with 14 bases between. There are 16 residues in the CDR3. Germline V CDR1 and CDR2: SGDLS, YYNGEE. This CDR3 is CASSVELAGTNYGYTF. The CDR3 DNA sequence: TGTGCCAGCAGCGTAGAGCTCGCGGGGACGAACTATGGCTACACCTTC.

The table lists this clone with a count of one. The V and J genes are TRBV4-2 and TRBJ2-5; 8 bases line up with TRBD2. The germline V gene has CDR1 LGHNA and CDR2 YNFKEQ. The CDR3 covers 15 residues. Germline trimming cut 6 bases from V and 5 bases from J; bases unmatched to any gene: 11. For the CDR3, the DNA is TGTGCCAGCAGTCCCCCCGGGGGCGGGGGGGAGACCCAGTACTTC. Protein: CASSPPGGGGETQYF.

The chain couples TRBV4-1 to TRBJ2-5, with a tentative D call TRBD1 (5 bases). Germline assignment: CDR1 MGHRA and CDR2 YSYEKL. There are 15 residues in the CDR3. V was clipped by 4 bases and J by 5 bases, with 17 bases between them. The CDR3 DNA reads TGCGCCAGCAGCCCTTGGGGCCGGGTGGGGGAGACCCAGTACTTC. Translation: CASSPWGRVGETQYF.

The V gene is TRBV7-8, the J gene TRBJ2-1; 9 bases agree with TRBD2. V lost 4 bases to trimming and J lost 6 bases; unmatched junction nucleotides: 10. This CDR3 spans 16 amino acids. Germline V gives CDR1 SGHVS, CDR2 FQNEAQ. CDR3 DNA sequence: TGTGCCAGCAGCTCTATAGCGGGGGATTTGGGCAATGAGCAGTTCTTC. Its translation is CASSSIAGDLGNEQFF.

The J gene is TRBJ2-5, the V gene TRBV11-1, with 10 bases matching TRBD2. J was trimmed by 5 bases and V by 5 bases; bases with no gene match: 5. The length of the CDR3 is 14 residues. Looked up from germline, CDR1 is SGHAT and CDR2 is FQDESV (reference sequence). The CDR3 spells CASSPGLAIETQYF. The CDR3 coding sequence is TGTGCCAGCAGCCCGGGACTAGCGATCGAGACCCAGTACTTC.

For the CDR3, the DNA is TGTGCCAGCAGCGACCAGGGGGGCGGTCGGGTCGAGCAGTACTTC. Translating it yields CASSDQGGGRVEQYF. The chain uses TRBV6-5 and TRBJ2-7, with D possibly matching TRBD1 (7 bases). The CDR3 runs to 15 residues. V lost 6 bases, J lost 6 bases, and 21 bases lay in between. The germline V gene has CDR1 MNHEY and CDR2 SVGAGI.

This clone was found once. The rearrangement uses TRBV5-4 and TRBJ2-1, with a tentative D call TRBD2 (5 bases). CDR1 and CDR2 from the germline V gene are SGHNT and YYREEE (reference sequence). The CDR3 length is 14 residues. V was clipped by 0 bases and J by 8 bases, with 12 bases between them. The DNA of the CDR3 is TGTGCCAGCAGCTTGGGAGTAGCAGCGGATGAGCAGTTCTTC. Its protein product is CASSLGVAADEQFF.

This clone was observed once. This sequence joins TRBV2 and TRBJ2-5; D might be TRBD1 (6 bases). Germline V CDR1 and CDR2: SNHLY, FYNNEI. This CDR3 contains 12 residues. The ends were cut back, 6 bases at V and 7 bases at J, with 12 bases in the middle. For the CDR3, the DNA is TGTGCCAGCAGGTCAGGGGAGAGGACCCAGTACTTC. Translating it yields CASRSGERTQYF.

This rearrangement joins TRBV4-1 to TRBJ2-1; D may be TRBD2 (6 bases). V lost 2 bases and J 0 bases, leaving 17 bases between the germline ends. The CDR3 loop spans 18 amino acids. Germline-derived CDR1 and CDR2 are MGHRA and YSYEKL. Here the CDR3 reads CASSQHPVGGSSYNEQFF. The CDR3 bases are TGCGCCAGCAGCCAACATCCCGTGGGGGGTTCCTCCTACAATGAGCAGTTCTTC.

The rearrangement links TRBV4-2 to TRBJ2-7, with D unresolved. The CDR3 covers 13 residues. The V gene lost 0 bases and the J gene lost 3 bases, with 6 bases spanning the gap. The germline V gene has CDR1 LGHNA and CDR2 YNFKEQ. The CDR3 is CASSQERGYEQYF. CDR3 sequence (DNA): TGTGCCAGCAGCCAAGAGCGCGGCTACGAGCAGTACTTC.

The chain links TRBV14 to TRBJ2-5; D remains ambiguous. This CDR3 comprises 16 residues. Germline loops: CDR1 SGHDN, CDR2 FVKESK. V was trimmed by 0 bases and J by 1 base, leaving 12 bases between them. The CDR3 loop is CASSQDRVGAQETQYF. The CDR3, as DNA: TGTGCCAGCAGCCAAGATCGGGTAGGAGCCCAAGAGACCCAGTACTTC.

The chain recombines TRBV7-3 with TRBJ2-3, with 8 bases lining up with TRBD1. The CDR3 spans 14 residues. Losses at the gene ends were 5 bases for V and 3 bases for J; bases not matched to a gene: 4. Per germline, CDR1 SGHTA and CDR2 FQGTGA. Here the CDR3 DNA reads TGTGCCAGCAGCAAGGGACAGGAGACAGATACGCAGTATTTT. Its protein is CASSKGQETDTQYF. The variable domain in full, completed from reference TRBV7-3 and TRBJ2-3, reads GAGVSQTPSNKVTEKGKYVELRCDPISGHTALYWYRQSLGQGPEFLIYFQGTGAADDSGLPNDRFFAVRPEGSVSTLKIQRTERGDSAVYLCASSKGQETDTQYFGPGTRLTVL.

This chain joins TRBV5-6 and TRBJ1-5, with 10 bases identical to TRBD1. The V and J ends lost 4 bases and 6 bases, in that order; junction bases with no gene match: 7. Germline V gene sequence: CDR1 SGHDT, CDR2 YYEEEE. The CDR3 is 15 amino acids. The CDR3 is CASSLDRGPAQPQHF. The CDR3 DNA reads TGTGCCAGCAGCCTCGACAGGGGGCCCGCTCAGCCCCAGCATTTT.

The V gene is TRBV2, the J gene TRBJ2-7; 13 nucleotides line up with TRBD2. The germline CDR1 and CDR2 sequences are SNHLY and FYNNEI. The CDR3 totals 16 residues. After removal of 4 bases from V and 2 bases from J, the junction contained 5 bases not matched to a gene. CDR3 sequence (DNA): TGTGCCAGCAGTGTGACTAGCGGGGGGCCCACCTACGAGCAGTACTTC. Its translation: CASSVTSGGPTYEQYF.

The chain couples TRBV6-5 to TRBJ1-3; 7 bases match TRBD1. In germline, CDR1 is MNHEY, CDR2 SVGAGI. There are 15 residues in the CDR3. The V and J ends lost 6 bases and 4 bases, in that order; junction bases with no gene match: 9. The CDR3 DNA is TGTGCCAGCAGGAGAGACAGGGTCCAAGGAAACACCATATATTTT. Translation gives CASRRDRVQGNTIYF.

CDR3 in amino acids: CASSPRTGVDSPLHF. The CDR3 DNA reads TGTGCCAGCAGCCCCCGGACAGGGGTAGATTCACCCCTCCACTTT. V is TRBV9 and J is TRBJ1-6, with 9 bases lining up with TRBD1. CDR1 is SGDLS, CDR2 YYNGEE, per germline. This CDR3 is 15 amino acids long. V shed 4 bases, J shed 8 bases, and the junction held 7 bases outside the gene matches.

This rearrangement joins TRBV10-3 to TRBJ2-7; TRBD1 agrees at 8 bases. With 2 bases clipped from V and 5 bases from J, the junction kept 2 bases outside the gene matches. The CDR3 sequence is 13 residues long. Germline V gene sequence: CDR1 ENHRY, CDR2 SYGVKD. This CDR3 reads CAISERTGNEQYF. In nucleotides, the CDR3 is TGTGCCATCAGTGAGAGGACAGGGAACGAGCAGTACTTC.

The chain links TRBV6-1 to TRBJ2-1, with 7 bases lining up with TRBD1. The CDR3 is 14 amino acids. V trimming: 4 bases; J trimming: 5 bases; junction bases outside the gene matches: 5. The germline gives CDR1 MNHNS, CDR2 SASEGT. CDR3 sequence: CASSGQGVDNEQFF. The DNA for the CDR3 is TGTGCCAGCAGTGGACAGGGAGTGGACAATGAGCAGTTCTTC.

The chain couples TRBV14 to TRBJ1-1; tentative D call: TRBD1 (5 bases). The CDR3 contains 13 residues. V was pared by 0 bases and J by 6 bases, with 8 bases between. CDR1 is SGHDN and CDR2 is FVKESK in the germline V gene. For the CDR3, the DNA is TGTGCCAGCAGCCAAGAATCGGGGGCTGAAGCTTTCTTT. Translated: CASSQESGAEAFF.